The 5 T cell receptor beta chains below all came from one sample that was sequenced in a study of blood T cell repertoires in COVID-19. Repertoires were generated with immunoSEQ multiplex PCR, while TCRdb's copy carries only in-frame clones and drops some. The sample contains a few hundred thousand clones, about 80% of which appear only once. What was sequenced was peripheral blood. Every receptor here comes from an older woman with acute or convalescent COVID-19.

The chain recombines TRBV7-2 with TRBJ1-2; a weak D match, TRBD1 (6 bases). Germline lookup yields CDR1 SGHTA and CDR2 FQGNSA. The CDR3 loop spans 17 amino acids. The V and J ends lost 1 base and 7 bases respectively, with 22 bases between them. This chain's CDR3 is CASSLDFATGSRSGYTF. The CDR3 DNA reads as TGTGCCAGCAGCTTAGATTTTGCTACAGGGAGTAGGTCTGGCTACACCTTC.

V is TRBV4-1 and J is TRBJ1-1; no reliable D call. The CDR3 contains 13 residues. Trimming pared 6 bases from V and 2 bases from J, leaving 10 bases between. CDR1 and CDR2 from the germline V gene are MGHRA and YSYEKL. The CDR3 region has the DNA TGCGCCAGCAGTCCGGGGTATAACACTGAAGCTTTCTTT. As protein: CASSPGYNTEAFF.

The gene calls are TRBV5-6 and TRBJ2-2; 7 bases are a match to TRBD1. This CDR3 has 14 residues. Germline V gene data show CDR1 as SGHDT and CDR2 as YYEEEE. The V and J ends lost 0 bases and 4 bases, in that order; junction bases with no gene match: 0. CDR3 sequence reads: CASSLGQGTGELFF. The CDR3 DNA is TGTGCCAGCAGCTTGGGACAGGGCACCGGGGAGCTGTTTTTT.

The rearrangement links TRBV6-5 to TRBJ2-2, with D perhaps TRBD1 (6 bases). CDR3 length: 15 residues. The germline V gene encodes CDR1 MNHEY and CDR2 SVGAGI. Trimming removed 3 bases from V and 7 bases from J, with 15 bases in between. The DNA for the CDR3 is TGTGCCAGCAGTTATACTGGACAGTACATCGGGGAGCTGTTTTTT. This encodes CASSYTGQYIGELFF.

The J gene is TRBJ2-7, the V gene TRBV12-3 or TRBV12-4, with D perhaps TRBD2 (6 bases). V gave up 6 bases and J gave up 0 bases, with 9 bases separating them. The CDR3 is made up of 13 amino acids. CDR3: CASSRGASYEQYF. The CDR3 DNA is TGTGCCAGCAGCCGCGGGGCCTCCTACGAGCAGTACTTC.